The present T cell receptor beta chain was sequenced within a study of cytotoxic CD8 clonotypes in ibrutinib-treated CLL. TCRdb's table, derived via immunoSEQ multiplex PCR, lists solely in-frame clones and lacks some. The profile covers about 160,000 clones, with about 88% appearing a single time and 3% to 3.5% taken by the ten largest. The V end was cut by 4 bases, the J end by 4 bases, with 6 bases between. The CDR3 consists of 11 residues. Germline V gives CDR1 DFQATT, CDR2 SNEGSKA (reference sequence). The sample in question was PBMCs, obtained at disease progression, from a patient treated with ibrutinib. The chain recombines TRBV20-1 with TRBJ2-3; unclear D gene. The source of this sequence is a human donor with chronic lymphocytic leukemia. DNA of the CDR3: TGCAGTGCTACAGAGGCAGATACGCAGTATTTT. It specifies CSATEADTQYF.